This T cell receptor (beta chain) was recorded in a study of T cell repertoires in cytomegalovirus infection. Whole-study context: CMV epitopes used comprised recently identified HLA-C-restricted ones and well-studied HLA-B-restricted ones. Through public TCR beta signatures, both CMV infection and matching HLA type were indicated. Study results and caveats: Dominating the ex vivo response were TCR beta clonotypes that were CMV-specific and HLA-C-restricted.

This clonotype was detected a few times. Its target is not known. TCRdb independently ran MiXCR on the reads; one entry per CDR3 protein. The profile shows hundreds of thousands of distinct CDR3 sequences, around 30% of them singletons. This receptor was obtained from a human donor in good health (CMV status not recorded). Some clones in this sample may be carry-over from other donors' samples. This material consisted of cultured CD8+ T cells from PBMCs, taken from culture after CMV antigen stimulation.

CDR3 region: CASSDVDTEAFF. As DNA, the CDR3 is TGTGCCAGTAGTGATGTCGACACTGAAGCTTTCTTT. The rearrangement joins TRBV19 to TRBJ1-1; D is unclear. V lost 5 bases to trimming and J lost 3 bases, with 7 bases between them. The germline CDR1 and CDR2 sequences are LNHDA and SQIVND (reference sequence). The CDR3 totals 12 residues. The whole variable domain, filled in from reference TRBV19 and TRBJ1-1, reads DGGITQSPKYLFRKEGQNVTLSCEQNLNHDAMYWYRQDPGQGLRLIYYSQIVNDFQKGDIAEGYSVSREKKESFPLTVTSAQKNPTAFYLCASSDVDTEAFFGQGTRLTVV.